These T cell receptor beta chains were read from a single sample in a study of shared clonotypes between healthy human individuals. Some clones are missing from TCRdb's copy, which holds only in-frame ones; the method was immunoSEQ multiplex PCR. This sample has fewer than 850,000 clones, with approximately 79% found just once. Sequenced sample: memory CD4+ T cells sorted from blood. The receptors were gathered from a woman in her 30s in good health. Both conserved end residues are part of each CDR3. D genes are given only for firm matches. Size is omitted from some rows. Given values are once, few, many or a class for expanded clones.

v_call	d_call	j_call	clone_size	cdr3_nt	cdr3_aa
TRBV18	-	TRBJ2-3	-	TGTGCCAGCTCACCACCGAACGGGCTGAGCACAGATACGCAGTATTTT	CASSPPNGLSTDTQYF
TRBV11-2	-	TRBJ2-7	once	TGTGCCAGCAGCACTGACAGGGCTGGCGGGAGAGTTCAGTACTTC	CASSTDRAGGRVQYF
TRBV10-1	TRBD2	TRBJ2-1	-	TGCGCCAGCAGTGGGACTAGCGGGTACAATGAGCAGTTCTTC	CASSGTSGYNEQFF
TRBV6-6	TRBD1	TRBJ2-7	-	TGTGCCAGCAGCAACGGACAGGGGACCTACGAGCAGTACTTC	CASSNGQGTYEQYF
TRBV2	TRBD2	TRBJ2-7	-	TGTGCCAGCAAGCGGGACGGATCCTACGAGCAGTACTTC	CASKRDGSYEQYF
TRBV27	-	TRBJ1-2	-	TGTGCCAGCAGTTTAATGGGGCACTACACCTTC	CASSLMGHYTF
TRBV27	-	TRBJ1-2	-	TGTGCCAGCGGTCCGACGGGAGGGTACAAGTTTTACTATGGCTACACCTTC	CASGPTGGYKFYYGYTF
TRBV28	TRBD1	TRBJ2-7	many	TGTGCCAGCAGTTTATACAGGGGTCCCTACGAGCAGTACTTC	CASSLYRGPYEQYF
TRBV9	-	TRBJ1-3	-	TGTGCCAGCAGCGTCGACGGCCGCTCTGGAAACACCATATATTTT	CASSVDGRSGNTIYF
TRBV5-6	-	TRBJ2-2	-	TGTGCCAGCAGGACGAACACCGGGGAGCTGTTTTTT	CASRTNTGELFF
TRBV4-2	-	TRBJ2-1	-	TGTGCCAGCAGCCAAGATGGTAACCTAGGACTCAACTACAATGAGCAGTTCTTC	CASSQDGNLGLNYNEQFF
TRBV28	-	TRBJ2-7	-	TGTGCCAGCACCACAGAGGCCGGTTCCTACGAGCAGTACTTC	CASTTEAGSYEQYF
TRBV7-7	-	TRBJ1-5	-	TGTGCCAGCAGCTTATGGCAGGGAAACAAGGTACTACAGCCCCAGCATTTT	CASSLWQGNKVLQPQHF
TRBV9	-	TRBJ2-6	-	TGTGCCAGCAGCGGTAGCGGTTCCTCTGGGGCCAACGTCCTGACTTTC	CASSGSGSSGANVLTF
TRBV14	TRBD2	TRBJ2-5	-	TGTGCCAGCAGCCTACTAGCGGGAGTAGGTGAGACCCAGTACTTC	CASSLLAGVGETQYF
TRBV19	TRBD1	TRBJ1-2	-	TGTGCCAGTATGGAGAGGGGGCGAGGCTACACCTTC	CASMERGRGYTF
TRBV28	-	TRBJ2-7	few	TGTGCCAGCAGTTTGATCAGAGACTACGAGCAGTACTTC	CASSLIRDYEQYF
TRBV5-4	TRBD2	TRBJ2-3	-	TGTGCCAGCAGCTGGACTAGCGGGGCTAGCACAGATACGCAGTATTTT	CASSWTSGASTDTQYF
TRBV12-5	TRBD1	TRBJ2-7	few	TGTGCTAGTGGTTTAACAACCTCAACAGGGGCCCCAATCTCCTACGAGCAGTACTTC	CASGLTTSTGAPISYEQYF
TRBV25-1	-	TRBJ1-5	-	TGTGCCAGCAGTGAATCGTCCGGGACGGTGGGTAGCAATCAGCCCCAGCATTTT	CASSESSGTVGSNQPQHF
TRBV5-1	-	TRBJ2-3	once	TGCGCCAGCAGCTTGGGACCGCAGGGGTTGGCAGATACGCAGTATTTT	CASSLGPQGLADTQYF
TRBV5-4	-	TRBJ1-5	-	TGTGCCAGCAGCTTCCTCCGGGGGTCGCGGAATCAGCCCCAGCATTTT	CASSFLRGSRNQPQHF
TRBV4-2	-	TRBJ2-6	-	TGTGCCAGCAGCCGGACGCAGGACGGGACTGGGGCCAACGTCCTGACTTTC	CASSRTQDGTGANVLTF
TRBV7-2	TRBD1	TRBJ1-5	-	TGTGCCAGCAGCTTACACAGGGGTAGCAATCAGCCCCAGCATTTT	CASSLHRGSNQPQHF
TRBV6-5	-	TRBJ1-5	-	TGTGCCAGCAGTTACGGTAATTCCTTT	CASSYGNSF
TRBV11-2	-	TRBJ2-7	-	TGTGCCAGCAGCTTAGCGGCATTACCCTACGAGCAGTACTTC	CASSLAALPYEQYF
TRBV18	TRBD1	TRBJ1-2	-	TGTGCCAGCTCACCGACAGGGTTGGGCTACACCTTC	CASSPTGLGYTF